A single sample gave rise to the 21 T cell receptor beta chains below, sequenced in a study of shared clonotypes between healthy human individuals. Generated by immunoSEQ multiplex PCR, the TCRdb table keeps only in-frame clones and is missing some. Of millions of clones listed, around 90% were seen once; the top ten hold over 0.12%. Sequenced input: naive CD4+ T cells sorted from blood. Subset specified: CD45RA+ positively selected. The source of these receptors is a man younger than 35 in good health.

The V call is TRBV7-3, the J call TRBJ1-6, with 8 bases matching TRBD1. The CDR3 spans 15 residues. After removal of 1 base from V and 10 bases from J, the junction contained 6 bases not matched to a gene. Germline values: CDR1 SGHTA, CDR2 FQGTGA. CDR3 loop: CASSLRQGAGSPLHF. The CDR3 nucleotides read TGTGCCAGCAGCTTAAGGCAGGGGGCCGGATCACCCCTCCACTTT. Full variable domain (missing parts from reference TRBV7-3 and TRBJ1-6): GAGVSQTPSNKVTEKGKYVELRCDPISGHTALYWYRQSLGQGPEFLIYFQGTGAADDSGLPNDRFFAVRPEGSVSTLKIQRTERGDSAVYLCASSLRQGAGSPLHFGNGTRLTVT.

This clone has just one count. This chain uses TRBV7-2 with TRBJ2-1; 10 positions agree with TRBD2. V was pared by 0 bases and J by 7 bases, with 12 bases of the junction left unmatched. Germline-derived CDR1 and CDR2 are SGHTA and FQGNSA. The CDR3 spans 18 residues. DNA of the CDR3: TGTGCCAGCAGCTTAGCGCCGGCTAGCGGGAGTTTATGGAATGAGCAGTTCTTC. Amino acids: CASSLAPASGSLWNEQFF. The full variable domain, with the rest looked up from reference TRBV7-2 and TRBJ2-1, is GAGVSQSPSNKVTEKGKDVELRCDPISGHTALYWYRQSLGQGLEFLIYFQGNSAPDKSGLPSDRFSAERTGGSVSTLTIQRTQQEDSAVYLCASSLAPASGSLWNEQFFGPGTRLTVL.

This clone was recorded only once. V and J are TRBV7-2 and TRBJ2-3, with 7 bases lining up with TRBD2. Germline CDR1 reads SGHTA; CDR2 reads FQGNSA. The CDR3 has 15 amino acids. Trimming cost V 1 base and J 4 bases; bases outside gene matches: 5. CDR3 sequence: CASSLGGLVPDTQYF. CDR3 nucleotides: TGTGCCAGCAGCTTAGGAGGACTAGTGCCAGATACGCAGTATTTT.

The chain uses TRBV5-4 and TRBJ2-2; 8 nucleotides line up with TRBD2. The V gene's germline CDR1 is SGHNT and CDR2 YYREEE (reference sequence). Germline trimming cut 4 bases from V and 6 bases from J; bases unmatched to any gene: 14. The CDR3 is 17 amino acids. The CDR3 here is CASSAPPSGRGSGELFF. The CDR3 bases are TGTGCCAGCAGCGCGCCGCCCAGCGGGAGAGGGTCCGGGGAGCTGTTTTTT.

DNA of the CDR3: TGTGCCAGCAGCTTGGTGGAGGGATATGGCTACACCTTC. Residues: CASSLVEGYGYTF. This chain connects TRBV5-4 to TRBJ1-2; D uncertain. CDR1 is SGHNT and CDR2 is YYREEE in the germline V gene (reference sequence). V was shortened by 0 bases and J by 5 bases, with 8 bases between the two germline ends. The length of the CDR3 is 13 residues.

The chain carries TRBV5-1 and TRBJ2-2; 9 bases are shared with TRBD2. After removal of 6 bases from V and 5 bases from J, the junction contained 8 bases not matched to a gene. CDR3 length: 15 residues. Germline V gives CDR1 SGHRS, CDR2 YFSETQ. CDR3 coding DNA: TGCGCCAGCATGGTAGCGGGAGTAGGAACCGGGGAGCTGTTTTTT. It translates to CASMVAGVGTGELFF.

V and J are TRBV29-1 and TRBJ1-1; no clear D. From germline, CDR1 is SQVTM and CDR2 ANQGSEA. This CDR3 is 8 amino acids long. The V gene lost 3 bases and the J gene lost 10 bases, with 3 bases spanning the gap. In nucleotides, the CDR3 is TGCAGCGTTGATAGAGCTTTCTTT. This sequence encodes CSVDRAFF.

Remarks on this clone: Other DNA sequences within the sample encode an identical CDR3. The CDR3 bases are TGTGCCAGCAGCTTAGGTGACGAGCAGTACTTC. Its translation is CASSLGDEQYF. This chain joins TRBV7-9 and TRBJ2-7; D is uncertain. V was clipped by 1 base and J by 5 bases, with 3 bases between them. The germline V gene has CDR1 SEHNR and CDR2 FQNEAQ (reference sequence). This CDR3 contains 11 residues.

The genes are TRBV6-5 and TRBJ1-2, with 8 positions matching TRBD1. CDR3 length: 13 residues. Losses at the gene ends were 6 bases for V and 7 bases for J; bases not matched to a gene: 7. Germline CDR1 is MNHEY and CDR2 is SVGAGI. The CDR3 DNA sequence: TGTGCCAGCAGAAATACAGGGGGAATTGGCTACACCTTC. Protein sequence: CASRNTGGIGYTF.

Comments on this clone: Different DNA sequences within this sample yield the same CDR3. The CDR3 region has the DNA TGTGCCATCGGGGGGAACTCCTACGAGCAGTACTTC. It codes for CAIGGNSYEQYF. The chain uses TRBV10-3 and TRBJ2-7, with D perhaps TRBD2 (6 bases). CDR1 and CDR2 (germline): ENHRY, SYGVKD. Trimming shortened V by 8 bases and J by 0 bases, and 8 bases separated the two germline ends. This CDR3 region has 12 residues.

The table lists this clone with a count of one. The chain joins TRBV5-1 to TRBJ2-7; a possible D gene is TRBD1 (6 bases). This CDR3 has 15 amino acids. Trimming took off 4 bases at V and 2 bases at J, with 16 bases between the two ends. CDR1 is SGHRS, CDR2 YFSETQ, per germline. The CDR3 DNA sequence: TGCGCCAGCAGCCGCGGACAGCAAGCTACCTACGAGCAGTACTTC. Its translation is CASSRGQQATYEQYF.

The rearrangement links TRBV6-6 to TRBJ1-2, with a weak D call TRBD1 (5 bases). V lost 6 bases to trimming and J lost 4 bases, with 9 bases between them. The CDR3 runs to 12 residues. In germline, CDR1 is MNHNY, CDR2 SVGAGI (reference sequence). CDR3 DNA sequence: TGTGCCAGCAGGCAGGGCCTCTATGGCTACACCTTC. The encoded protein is CASRQGLYGYTF.

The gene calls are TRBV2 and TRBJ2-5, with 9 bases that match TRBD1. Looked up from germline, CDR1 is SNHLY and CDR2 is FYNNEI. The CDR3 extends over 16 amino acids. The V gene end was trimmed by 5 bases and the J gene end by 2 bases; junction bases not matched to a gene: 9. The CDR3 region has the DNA TGTGCCAGCAGTCGCCCTGGTGGACAGGGGCAAGAGACCCAGTACTTC. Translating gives CASSRPGGQGQETQYF.

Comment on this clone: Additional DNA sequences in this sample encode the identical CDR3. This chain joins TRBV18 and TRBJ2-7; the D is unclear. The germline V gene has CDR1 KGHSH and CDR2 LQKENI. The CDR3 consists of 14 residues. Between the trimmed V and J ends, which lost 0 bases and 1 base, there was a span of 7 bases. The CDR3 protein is CASSPPRGSYEQYF. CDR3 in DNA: TGTGCCAGCTCACCACCACGAGGATCCTACGAGCAGTACTTC.

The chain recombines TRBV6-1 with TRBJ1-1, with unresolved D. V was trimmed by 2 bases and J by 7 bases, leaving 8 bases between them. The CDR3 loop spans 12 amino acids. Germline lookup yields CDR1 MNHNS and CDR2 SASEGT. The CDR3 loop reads CASSERVNEAFF. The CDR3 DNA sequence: TGTGCCAGCAGTGAAAGGGTCAATGAAGCTTTCTTT.

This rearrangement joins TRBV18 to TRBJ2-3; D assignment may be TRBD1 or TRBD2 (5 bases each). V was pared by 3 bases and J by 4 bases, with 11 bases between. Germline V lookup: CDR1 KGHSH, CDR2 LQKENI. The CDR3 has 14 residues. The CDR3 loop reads CASSPLGVSDTQYF. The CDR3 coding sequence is TGTGCCAGCTCACCTTTGGGGGTTTCAGATACGCAGTATTTT.

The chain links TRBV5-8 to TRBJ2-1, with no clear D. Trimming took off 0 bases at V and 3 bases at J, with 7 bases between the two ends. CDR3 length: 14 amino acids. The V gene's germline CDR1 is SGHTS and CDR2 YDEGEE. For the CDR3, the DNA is TGTGCCAGCAGCTTGGGGCAGCTCTACAATGAGCAGTTCTTC. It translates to CASSLGQLYNEQFF.

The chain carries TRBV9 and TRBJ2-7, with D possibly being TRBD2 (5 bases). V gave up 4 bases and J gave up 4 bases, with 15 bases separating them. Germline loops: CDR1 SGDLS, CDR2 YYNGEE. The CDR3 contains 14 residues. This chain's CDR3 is CASSPSGLAYEQYF. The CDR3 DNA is TGTGCCAGCAGCCCTTCTGGACTGGCATACGAGCAGTACTTC. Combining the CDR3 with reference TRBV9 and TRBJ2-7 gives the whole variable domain DSGVTQTPKHLITATGQRVTLRCSPRSGDLSVYWYQQSLDQGLQFLIQYYNGEERAKGNILERFSAQQFPDLHSELNLSSLELGDSALYFCASSPSGLAYEQYFGPGTRLTVT.

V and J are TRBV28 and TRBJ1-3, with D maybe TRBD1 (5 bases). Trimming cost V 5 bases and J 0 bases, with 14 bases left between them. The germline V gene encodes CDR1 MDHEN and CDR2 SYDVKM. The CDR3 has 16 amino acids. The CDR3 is CASSHGTPGSGNTIYF. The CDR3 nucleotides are TGTGCCAGCAGTCATGGGACCCCGGGCTCTGGAAACACCATATATTTT.

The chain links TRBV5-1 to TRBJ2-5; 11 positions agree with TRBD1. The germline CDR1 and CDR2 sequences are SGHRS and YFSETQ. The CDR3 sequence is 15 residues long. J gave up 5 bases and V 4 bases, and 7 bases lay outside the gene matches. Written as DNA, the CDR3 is TGCGCCAGCAGCCGATGGACAGGGGGCGCGGAGACCCAGTACTTC. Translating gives CASSRWTGGAETQYF.

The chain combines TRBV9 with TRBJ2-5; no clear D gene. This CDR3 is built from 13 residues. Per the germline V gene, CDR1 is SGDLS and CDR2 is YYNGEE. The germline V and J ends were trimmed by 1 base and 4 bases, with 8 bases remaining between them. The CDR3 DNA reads TGTGCCAGCAGCGTACCGCCACTAGAGACCCAGTACTTC. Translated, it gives CASSVPPLETQYF.